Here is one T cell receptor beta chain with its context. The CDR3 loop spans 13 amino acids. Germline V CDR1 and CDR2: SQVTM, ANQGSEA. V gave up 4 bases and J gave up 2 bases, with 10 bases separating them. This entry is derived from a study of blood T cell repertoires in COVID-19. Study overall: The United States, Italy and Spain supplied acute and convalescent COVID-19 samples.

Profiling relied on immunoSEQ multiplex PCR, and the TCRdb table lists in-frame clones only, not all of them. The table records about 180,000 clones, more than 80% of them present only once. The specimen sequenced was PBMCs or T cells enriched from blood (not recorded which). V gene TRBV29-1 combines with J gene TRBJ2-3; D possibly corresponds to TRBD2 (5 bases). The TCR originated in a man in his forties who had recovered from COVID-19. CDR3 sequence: CSVGRGSTDTQYF. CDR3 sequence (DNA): TGCAGCGTTGGACGGGGTTCCACAGATACGCAGTATTTT.